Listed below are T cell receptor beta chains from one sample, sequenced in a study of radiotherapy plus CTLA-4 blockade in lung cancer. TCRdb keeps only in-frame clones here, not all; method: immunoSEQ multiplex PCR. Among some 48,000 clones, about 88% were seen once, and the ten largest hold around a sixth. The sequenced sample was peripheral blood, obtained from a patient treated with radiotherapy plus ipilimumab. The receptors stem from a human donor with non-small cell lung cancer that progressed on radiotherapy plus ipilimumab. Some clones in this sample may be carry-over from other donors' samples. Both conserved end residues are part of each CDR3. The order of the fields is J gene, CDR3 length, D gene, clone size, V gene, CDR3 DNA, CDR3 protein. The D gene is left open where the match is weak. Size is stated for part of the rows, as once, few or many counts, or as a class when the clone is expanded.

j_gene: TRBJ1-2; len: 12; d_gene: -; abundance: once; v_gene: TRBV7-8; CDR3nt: TGTGCCAGCAGCCAAATTCCCTATGGCTACACCTTC; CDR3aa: CASSQIPYGYTF
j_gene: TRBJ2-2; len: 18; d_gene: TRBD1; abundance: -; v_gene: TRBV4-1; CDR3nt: TGCGCCAGCAGCCAAGTTGCACAGGGGGGCTCCTACCCCGGGGAGCTGTTTTTT; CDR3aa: CASSQVAQGGSYPGELFF
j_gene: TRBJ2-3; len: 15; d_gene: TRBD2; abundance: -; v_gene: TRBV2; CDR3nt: TGTGCCAGCCAAGGGACTAGCGGGCGCACAGATACGCAGTATTTT; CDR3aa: CASQGTSGRTDTQYF
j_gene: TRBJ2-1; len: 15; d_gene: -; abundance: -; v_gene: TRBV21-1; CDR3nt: TGTGCCAGCATCCCAGGGAGTAGCGGGGGGAATGAGCAGTTCTTC; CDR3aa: CASIPGSSGGNEQFF
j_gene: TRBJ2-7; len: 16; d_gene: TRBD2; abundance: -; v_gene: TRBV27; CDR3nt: TGTGCCAGCAGTTTGCGGCCGACTAGCGGGAGATACGAGCAGTACTTC; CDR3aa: CASSLRPTSGRYEQYF
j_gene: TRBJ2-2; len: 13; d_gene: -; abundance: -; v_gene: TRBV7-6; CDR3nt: TGTGCCAGCAGCGCCACCGGGGTTGGGGAGCTGTTTTTT; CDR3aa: CASSATGVGELFF
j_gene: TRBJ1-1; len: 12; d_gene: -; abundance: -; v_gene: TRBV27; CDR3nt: TGTGCCAGCAGTTCTCGGAGGGAGGGAGCTTTCTTT; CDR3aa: CASSSRREGAFF
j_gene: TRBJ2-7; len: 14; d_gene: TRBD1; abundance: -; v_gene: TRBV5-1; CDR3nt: TGCGCCAGCAGCTTCGGGACAGGGAACCCCGAGCAGTACTTC; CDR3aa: CASSFGTGNPEQYF
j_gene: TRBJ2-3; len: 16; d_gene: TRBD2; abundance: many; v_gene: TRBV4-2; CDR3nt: TGTGCCAGCAGCCAAGGGACTAGCGGGGGGGCCGATACGCAGTATTTT; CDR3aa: CASSQGTSGGADTQYF
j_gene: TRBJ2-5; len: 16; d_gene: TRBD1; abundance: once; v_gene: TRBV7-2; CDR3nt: TGTGCCAGCAGCCCGTTGAGGGACAGGGGCTTCGAGACCCAGTACTTC; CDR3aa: CASSPLRDRGFETQYF
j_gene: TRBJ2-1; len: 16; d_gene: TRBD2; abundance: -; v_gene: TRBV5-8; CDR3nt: TGTGCCAGCAGCTTGCAGCGGGGGGCGTTTTACAATGAGCAGTTCTTC; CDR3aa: CASSLQRGAFYNEQFF
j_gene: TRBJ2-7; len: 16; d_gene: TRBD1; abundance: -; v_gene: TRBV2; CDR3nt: TGTGCCAGCATCAGAATCCCGGGACAGGGCGCCTACGAGCAGTACTTC; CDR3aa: CASIRIPGQGAYEQYF
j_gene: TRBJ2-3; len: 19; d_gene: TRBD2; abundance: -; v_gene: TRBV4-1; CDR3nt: TGCGCCAGCAGCCAAGTCGGCCTAGCGGGAGGGTCTAGCACAGATACGCAGTATTTT; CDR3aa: CASSQVGLAGGSSTDTQYF
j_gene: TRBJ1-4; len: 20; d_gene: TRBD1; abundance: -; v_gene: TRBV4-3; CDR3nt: TGCGCCAGCAGCCAAGATGGCCCCGGGACAGCCCTGTCGACTAATGAAAAACTGTTTTTT; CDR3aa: CASSQDGPGTALSTNEKLFF
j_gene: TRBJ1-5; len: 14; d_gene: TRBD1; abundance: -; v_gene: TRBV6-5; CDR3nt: TGTGCCACCCGGACAGGGAATAGCAATCAGCCCCAGCATTTT; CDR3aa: CATRTGNSNQPQHF
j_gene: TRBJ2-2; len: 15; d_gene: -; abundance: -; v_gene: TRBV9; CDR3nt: TGTGCCAGCAGCTCCCGGGACATCAACACCGGGGAGCTGTTTTTT; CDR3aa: CASSSRDINTGELFF
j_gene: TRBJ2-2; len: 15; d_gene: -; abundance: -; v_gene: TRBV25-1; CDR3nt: TGTGCCAGCAGTGAGTCCGGGACAAGAACCGGGGAGCTGTTTTTT; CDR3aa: CASSESGTRTGELFF
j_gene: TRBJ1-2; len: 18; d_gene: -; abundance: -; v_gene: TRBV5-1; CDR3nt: TGCGCCAGCAGCCACCAGGAGGCAGGTTTTTACACCAGCGGTGGCTACACCTTC; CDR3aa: CASSHQEAGFYTSGGYTF
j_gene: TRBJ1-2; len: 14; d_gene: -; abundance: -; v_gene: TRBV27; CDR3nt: TGTGCCAGCAGCATTAGCCCCGTTTTCTATGGCTACACCTTC; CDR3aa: CASSISPVFYGYTF